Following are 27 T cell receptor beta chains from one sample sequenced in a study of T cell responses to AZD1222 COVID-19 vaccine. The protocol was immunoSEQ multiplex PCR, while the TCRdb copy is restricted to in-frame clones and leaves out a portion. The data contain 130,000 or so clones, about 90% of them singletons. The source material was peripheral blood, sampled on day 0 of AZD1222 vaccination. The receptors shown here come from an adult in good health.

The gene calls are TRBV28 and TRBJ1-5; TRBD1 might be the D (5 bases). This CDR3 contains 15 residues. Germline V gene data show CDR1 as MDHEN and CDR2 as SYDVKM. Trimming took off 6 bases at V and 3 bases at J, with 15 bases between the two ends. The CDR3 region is CASSPAGLTNQPQHF. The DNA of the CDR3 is TGTGCCAGCAGCCCCGCGGGACTCACCAATCAGCCCCAGCATTTT.

CDR3 nucleotide sequence: TGTGCCTGGAGTGTAGGGGGGTTGAATTCACCCCTCCACTTT. Its protein product is CAWSVGGLNSPLHF. The chain uses TRBV30 and TRBJ1-6, with D possibly matching TRBD1 (6 bases). Trimming cost V 0 bases and J 7 bases, with 10 bases left between them. Germline lookup yields CDR1 GTSNPN and CDR2 SVGIG (reference sequence). CDR3 length: 14 residues.

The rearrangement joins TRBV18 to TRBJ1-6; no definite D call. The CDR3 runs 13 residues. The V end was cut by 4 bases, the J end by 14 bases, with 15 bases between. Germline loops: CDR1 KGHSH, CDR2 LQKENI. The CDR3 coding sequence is TGTGCCAGCTCACACACGATCCCTGATGCCCTCCACTTT. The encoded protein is CASSHTIPDALHF.

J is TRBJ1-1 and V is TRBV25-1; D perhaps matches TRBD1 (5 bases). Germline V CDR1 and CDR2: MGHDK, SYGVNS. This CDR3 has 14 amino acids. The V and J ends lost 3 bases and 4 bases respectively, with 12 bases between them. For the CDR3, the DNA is TGTGCCAGCAGTGACGGGGCCGAGGCCACTGAAGCTTTCTTT. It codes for CASSDGAEATEAFF.

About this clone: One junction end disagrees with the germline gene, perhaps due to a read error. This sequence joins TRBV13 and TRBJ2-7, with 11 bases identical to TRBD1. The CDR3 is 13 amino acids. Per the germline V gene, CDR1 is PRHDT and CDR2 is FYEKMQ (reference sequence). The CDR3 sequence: CASRTGTGGPPTF. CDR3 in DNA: TGTGCCAGCAGAACCGGGACAGGGGGACCTCCGACCTTC.

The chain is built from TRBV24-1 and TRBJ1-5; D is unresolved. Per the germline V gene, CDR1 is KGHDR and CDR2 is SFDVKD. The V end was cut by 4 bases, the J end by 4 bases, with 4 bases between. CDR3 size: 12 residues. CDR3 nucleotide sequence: TGTGCCACCAGTGAGGTGAATCAGCCCCAGCATTTT. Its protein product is CATSEVNQPQHF.

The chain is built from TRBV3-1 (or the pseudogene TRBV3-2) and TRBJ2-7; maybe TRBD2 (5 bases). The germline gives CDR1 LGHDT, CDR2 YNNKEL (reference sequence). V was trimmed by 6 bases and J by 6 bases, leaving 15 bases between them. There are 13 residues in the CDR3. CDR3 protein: CASRPHGESEQYF. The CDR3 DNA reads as TGTGCCAGCAGACCACACGGGGAATCCGAGCAGTACTTC.

The CDR3 loop reads CASSQASGPTGELFF. The CDR3 coding sequence is TGTGCCAGCAGCCAGGCTAGCGGACCTACCGGGGAGCTGTTTTTT. The chain combines TRBV11-3 with TRBJ2-2, with TRBD2 identical over 7 bases. With 5 bases clipped from V and 5 bases from J, the junction kept 8 bases outside the gene matches. The CDR3 has 15 amino acids. The germline V gene encodes CDR1 SGHNT and CDR2 YENEEA. The full variable domain, in which reference TRBV11-3 and TRBJ2-2 provide the parts outside the CDR3, is EAGVVQSPRYKIIEKKQPVAFWCNPISGHNTLYWYLQNLGQGPELLIRYENEEAVDDSQLPKDRFSAERLKGVDSTLKIQPAELGDSAVYLCASSQASGPTGELFFGEGSRLTVL.

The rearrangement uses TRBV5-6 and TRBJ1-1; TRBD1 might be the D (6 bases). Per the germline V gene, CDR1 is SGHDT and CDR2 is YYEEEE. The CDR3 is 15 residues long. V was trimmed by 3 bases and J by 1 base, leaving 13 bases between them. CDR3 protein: CASSWGHPPNTEAFF. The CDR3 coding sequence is TGTGCCAGCAGCTGGGGGCACCCCCCGAACACTGAAGCTTTCTTT.

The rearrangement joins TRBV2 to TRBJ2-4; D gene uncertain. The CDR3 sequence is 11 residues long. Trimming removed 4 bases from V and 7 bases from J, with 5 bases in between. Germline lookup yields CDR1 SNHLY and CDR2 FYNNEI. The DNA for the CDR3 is TGTGCCAGCAGTGCCGGGAACATTCAGTACTTC. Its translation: CASSAGNIQYF.

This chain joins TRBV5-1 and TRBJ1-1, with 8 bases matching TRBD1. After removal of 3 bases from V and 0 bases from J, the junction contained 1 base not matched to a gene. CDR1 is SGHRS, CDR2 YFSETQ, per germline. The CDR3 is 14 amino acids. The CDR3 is CASSWTGMNTEAFF. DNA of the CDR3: TGCGCCAGCAGCTGGACAGGGATGAACACTGAAGCTTTCTTT.

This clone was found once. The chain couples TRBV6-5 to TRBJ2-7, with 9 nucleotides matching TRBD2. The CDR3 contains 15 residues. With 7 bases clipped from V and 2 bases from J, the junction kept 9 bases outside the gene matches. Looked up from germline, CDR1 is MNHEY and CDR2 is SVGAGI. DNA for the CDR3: TGTGCCAGCACAGCGGGAGGACAGAGTACCTACGAGCAGTACTTC. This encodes CASTAGGQSTYEQYF.

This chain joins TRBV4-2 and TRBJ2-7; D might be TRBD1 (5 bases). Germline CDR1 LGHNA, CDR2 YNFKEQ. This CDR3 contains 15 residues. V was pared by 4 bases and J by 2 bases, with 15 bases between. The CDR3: CASSPSSDNTYEQYF. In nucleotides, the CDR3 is TGTGCCAGCAGCCCAAGCTCGGACAACACCTACGAGCAGTACTTC.

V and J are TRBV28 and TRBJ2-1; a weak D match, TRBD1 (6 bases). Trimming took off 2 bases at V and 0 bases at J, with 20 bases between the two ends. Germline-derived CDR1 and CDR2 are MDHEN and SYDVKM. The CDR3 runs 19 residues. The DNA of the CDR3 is TGTGCCAGCAGTTTAAGGGTGGGGGCAGGCCCAAGCTCCTACAATGAGCAGTTCTTC. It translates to CASSLRVGAGPSSYNEQFF.

As DNA, the CDR3 is TGCGCCAGCAGCTTGGAAGGGATGCAAGAGACCCAGTACTTC. It translates to CASSLEGMQETQYF. V gene TRBV5-1 combines with J gene TRBJ2-5; D unclear. V lost 0 bases and J 2 bases, leaving 8 bases between the germline ends. Germline CDR1 and CDR2: SGHRS and YFSETQ. This CDR3 is 14 amino acids long.

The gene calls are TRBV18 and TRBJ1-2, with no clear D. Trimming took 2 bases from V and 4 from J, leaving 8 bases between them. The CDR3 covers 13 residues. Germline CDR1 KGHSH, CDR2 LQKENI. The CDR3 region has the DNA TGTGCCAGCTCACCAGATCCTTCCTATGGCTACACCTTC. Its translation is CASSPDPSYGYTF.

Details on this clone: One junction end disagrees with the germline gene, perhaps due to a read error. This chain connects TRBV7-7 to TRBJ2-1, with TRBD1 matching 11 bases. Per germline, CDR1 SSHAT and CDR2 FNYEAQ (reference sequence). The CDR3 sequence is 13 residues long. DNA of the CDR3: TGTGCTAGCAGTAGGGACAGGGGGAATGAGCAGTTCTTC. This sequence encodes CASSRDRGNEQFF.

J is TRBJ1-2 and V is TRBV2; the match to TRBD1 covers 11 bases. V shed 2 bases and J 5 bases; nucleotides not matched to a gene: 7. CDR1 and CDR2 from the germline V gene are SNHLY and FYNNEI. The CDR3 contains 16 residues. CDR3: CASSEIVGQGEYGYTF. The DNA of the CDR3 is TGTGCCAGCAGTGAAATTGTGGGACAGGGGGAATATGGCTACACCTTC.

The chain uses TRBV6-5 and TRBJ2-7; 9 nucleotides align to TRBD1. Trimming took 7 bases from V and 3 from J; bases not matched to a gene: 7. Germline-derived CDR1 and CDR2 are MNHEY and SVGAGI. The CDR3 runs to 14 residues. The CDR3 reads CASTGTGPFYEQYF. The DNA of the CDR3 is TGTGCCAGCACCGGGACAGGGCCTTTCTACGAGCAGTACTTC.

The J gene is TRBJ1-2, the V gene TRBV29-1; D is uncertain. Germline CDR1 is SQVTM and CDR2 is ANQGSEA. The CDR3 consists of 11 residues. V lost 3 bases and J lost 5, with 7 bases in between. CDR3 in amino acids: CSVDRKYGYTF. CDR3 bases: TGCAGCGTTGACAGAAAATATGGCTACACCTTC. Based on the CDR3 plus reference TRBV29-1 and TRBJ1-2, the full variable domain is SAVISQKPSRDICQRGTSLTIQCQVDSQVTMMFWYRQQPGQSLTLIATANQGSEATYESGFVIDKFPISRPNLTFSTLTVSNMSPEDSSIYLCSVDRKYGYTFGSGTRLTVV.

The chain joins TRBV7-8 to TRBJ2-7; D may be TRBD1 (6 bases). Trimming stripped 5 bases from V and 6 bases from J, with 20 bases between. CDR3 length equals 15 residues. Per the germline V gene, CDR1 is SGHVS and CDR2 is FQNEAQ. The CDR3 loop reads CASSRVHSQGSEQYF. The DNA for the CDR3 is TGTGCCAGCAGCCGCGTCCACTCACAGGGATCCGAGCAGTACTTC. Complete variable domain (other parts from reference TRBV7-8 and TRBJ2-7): GAGVSQSPRYKVAKRGQDVALRCDPISGHVSLFWYQQALGQGPEFLTYFQNEAQLDKSGLPSDRFFAERPEGSVSTLKIQRTQQEDSAVYLCASSRVHSQGSEQYFGPGTRLTVT.

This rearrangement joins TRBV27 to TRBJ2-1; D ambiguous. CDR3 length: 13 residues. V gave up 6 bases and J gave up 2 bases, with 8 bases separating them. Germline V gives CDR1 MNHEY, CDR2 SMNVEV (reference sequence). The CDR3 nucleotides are TGTGCCAGCAGCTACCGACCCTACAATGAGCAGTTCTTC. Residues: CASSYRPYNEQFF.

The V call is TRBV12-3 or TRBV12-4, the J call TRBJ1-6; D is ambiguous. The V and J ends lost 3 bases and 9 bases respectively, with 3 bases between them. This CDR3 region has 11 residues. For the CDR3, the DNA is TGTGCCAGCAGTTTTGGTTCACCCCTCCACTTT. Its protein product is CASSFGSPLHF.

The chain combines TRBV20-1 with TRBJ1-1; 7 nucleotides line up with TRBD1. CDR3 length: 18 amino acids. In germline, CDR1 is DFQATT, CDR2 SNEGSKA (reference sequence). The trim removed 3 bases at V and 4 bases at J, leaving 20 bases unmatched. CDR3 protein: CSASGNVRDRAGGTEAFF. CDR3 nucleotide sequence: TGCAGTGCTAGTGGGAACGTACGAGACAGAGCAGGGGGCACTGAAGCTTTCTTT.

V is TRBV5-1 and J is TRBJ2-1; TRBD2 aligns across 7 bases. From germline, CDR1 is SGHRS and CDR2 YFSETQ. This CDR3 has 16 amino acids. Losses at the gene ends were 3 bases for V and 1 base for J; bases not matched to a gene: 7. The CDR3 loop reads CASSSRAGQSYNEQFF. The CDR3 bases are TGCGCCAGCAGCTCTCGAGCGGGGCAATCCTACAATGAGCAGTTCTTC.

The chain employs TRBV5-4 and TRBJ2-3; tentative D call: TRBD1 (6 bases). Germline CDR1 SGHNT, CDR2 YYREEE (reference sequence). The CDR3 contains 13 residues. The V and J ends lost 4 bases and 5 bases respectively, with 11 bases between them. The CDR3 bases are TGTGCCAGCAGCACAGACAGGCAAGATACGCAGTATTTT. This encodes CASSTDRQDTQYF.

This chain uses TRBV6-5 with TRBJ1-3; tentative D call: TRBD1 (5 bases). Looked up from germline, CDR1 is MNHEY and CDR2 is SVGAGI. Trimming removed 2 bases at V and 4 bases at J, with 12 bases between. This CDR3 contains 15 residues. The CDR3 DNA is TGTGCCAGCAGTTACAGCAGGGAGGGCGGAAACACCATATATTTT. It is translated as CASSYSREGGNTIYF.